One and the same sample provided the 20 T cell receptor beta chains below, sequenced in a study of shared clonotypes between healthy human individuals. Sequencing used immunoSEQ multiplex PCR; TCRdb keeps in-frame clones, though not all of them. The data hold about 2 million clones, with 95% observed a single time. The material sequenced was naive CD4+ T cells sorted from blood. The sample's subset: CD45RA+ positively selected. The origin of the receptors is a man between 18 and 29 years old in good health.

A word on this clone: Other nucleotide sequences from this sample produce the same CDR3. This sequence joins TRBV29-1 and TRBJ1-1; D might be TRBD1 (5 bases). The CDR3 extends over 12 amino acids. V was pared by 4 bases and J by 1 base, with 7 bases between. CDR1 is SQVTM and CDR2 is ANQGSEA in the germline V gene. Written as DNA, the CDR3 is TGCAGCGTTGCCACAGGGAACACTGAAGCTTTCTTT. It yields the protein CSVATGNTEAFF.

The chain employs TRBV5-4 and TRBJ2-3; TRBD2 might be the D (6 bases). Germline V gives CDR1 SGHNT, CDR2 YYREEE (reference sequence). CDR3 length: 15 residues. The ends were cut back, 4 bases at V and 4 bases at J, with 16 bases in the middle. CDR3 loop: CASSRGTSRADTQYF. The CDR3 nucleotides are TGTGCCAGCAGCCGGGGGACTTCCAGAGCAGATACGCAGTATTTT.

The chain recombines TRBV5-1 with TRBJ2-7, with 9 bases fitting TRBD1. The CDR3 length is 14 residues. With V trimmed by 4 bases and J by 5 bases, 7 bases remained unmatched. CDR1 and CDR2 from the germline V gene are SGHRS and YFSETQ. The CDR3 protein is CASSPGTGFNEQYF. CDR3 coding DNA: TGCGCCAGCAGCCCCGGGACAGGGTTCAACGAGCAGTACTTC.

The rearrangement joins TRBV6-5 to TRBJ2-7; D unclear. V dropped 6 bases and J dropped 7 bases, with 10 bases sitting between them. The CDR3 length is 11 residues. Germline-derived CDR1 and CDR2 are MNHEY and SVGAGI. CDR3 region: CASSPGREQYF. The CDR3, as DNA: TGTGCCAGCAGCCCCGGACGGGAGCAGTACTTC.

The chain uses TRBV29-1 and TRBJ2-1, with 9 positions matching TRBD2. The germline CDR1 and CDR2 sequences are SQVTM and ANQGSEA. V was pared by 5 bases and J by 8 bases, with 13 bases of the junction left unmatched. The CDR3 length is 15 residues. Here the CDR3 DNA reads TGCAGCGTTACCCTTCTTAGCGGGAGAGGCGATGAGCAGTTCTTC. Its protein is CSVTLLSGRGDEQFF.

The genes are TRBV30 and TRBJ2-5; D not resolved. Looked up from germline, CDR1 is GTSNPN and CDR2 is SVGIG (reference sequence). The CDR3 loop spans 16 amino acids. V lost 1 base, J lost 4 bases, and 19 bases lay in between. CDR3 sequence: CAWSGAAGAFGETQYF. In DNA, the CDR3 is TGTGCCTGGAGTGGGGCGGCCGGAGCCTTCGGAGAGACCCAGTACTTC.

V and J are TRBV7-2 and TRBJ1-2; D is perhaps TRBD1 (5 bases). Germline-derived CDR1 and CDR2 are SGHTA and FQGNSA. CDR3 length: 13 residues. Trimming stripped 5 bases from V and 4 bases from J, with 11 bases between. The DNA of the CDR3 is TGTGCCAGCAGCCTTGGACACATCTATGGCTACACCTTC. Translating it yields CASSLGHIYGYTF.

The CDR3 region is CANSLGQGKRYTF. Here the CDR3 DNA reads TGTGCCAACTCTTTGGGACAGGGGAAGAGGTACACCTTC. The chain is built from TRBV6-4 and TRBJ1-2; TRBD1 matches 10 bases. The CDR3 totals 13 residues. Per the germline V gene, CDR1 is MRHNA and CDR2 is SNTAGT. The V segment lost 10 bases and the J segment 11 bases; nucleotides outside the gene matches: 13.

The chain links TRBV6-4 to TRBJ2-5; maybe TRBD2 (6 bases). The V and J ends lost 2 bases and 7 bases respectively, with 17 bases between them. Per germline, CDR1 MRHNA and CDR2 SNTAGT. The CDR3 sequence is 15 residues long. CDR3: CASSDGDSFRATQYF. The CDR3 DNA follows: TGTGCCAGCAGTGACGGGGACTCTTTTAGGGCGACCCAGTACTTC.

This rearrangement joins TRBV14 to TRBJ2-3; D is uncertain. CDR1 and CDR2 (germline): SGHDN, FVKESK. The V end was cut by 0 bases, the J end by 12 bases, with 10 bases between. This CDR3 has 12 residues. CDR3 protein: CASSQDRISQYF. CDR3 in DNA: TGTGCCAGCAGCCAAGATCGAATTTCCCAGTATTTT.

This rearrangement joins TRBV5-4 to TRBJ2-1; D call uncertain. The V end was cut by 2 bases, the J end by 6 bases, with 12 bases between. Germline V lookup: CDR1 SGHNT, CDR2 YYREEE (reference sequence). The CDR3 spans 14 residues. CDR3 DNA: TGTGCCAGCAGCTTACCGGGCCCGGGCAATGAGCAGTTCTTC. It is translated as CASSLPGPGNEQFF. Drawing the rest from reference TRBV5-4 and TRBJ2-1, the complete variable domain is ETGVTQSPTHLIKTRGQQVTLRCSSQSGHNTVSWYQQALGQGPQFIFQYYREEENGRGNFPPRFSGLQFPNYSSELNVNALELDDSALYLCASSLPGPGNEQFFGPGTRLTVL.

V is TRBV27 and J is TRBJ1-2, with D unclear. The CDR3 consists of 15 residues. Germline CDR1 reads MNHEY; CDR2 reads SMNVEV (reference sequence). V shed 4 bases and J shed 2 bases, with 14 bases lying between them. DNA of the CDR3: TGTGCCAGCAGTTCGTCGGCAGTATTAAACTATGGCTACACCTTC. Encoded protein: CASSSSAVLNYGYTF.

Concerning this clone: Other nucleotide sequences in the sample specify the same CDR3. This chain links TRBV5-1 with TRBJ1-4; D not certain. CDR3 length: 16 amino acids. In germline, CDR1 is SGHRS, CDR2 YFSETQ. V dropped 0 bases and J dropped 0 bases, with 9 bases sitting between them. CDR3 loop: CASSLGGVATNEKLFF. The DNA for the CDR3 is TGCGCCAGCAGCTTGGGAGGAGTAGCAACTAATGAAAAACTGTTTTTT.

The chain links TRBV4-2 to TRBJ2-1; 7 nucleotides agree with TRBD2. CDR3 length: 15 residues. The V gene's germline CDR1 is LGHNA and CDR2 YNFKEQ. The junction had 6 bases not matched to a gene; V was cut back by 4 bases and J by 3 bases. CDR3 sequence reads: CASSPVTGGYNEQFF. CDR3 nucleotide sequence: TGTGCCAGCAGCCCCGTTACGGGGGGCTACAATGAGCAGTTCTTC.

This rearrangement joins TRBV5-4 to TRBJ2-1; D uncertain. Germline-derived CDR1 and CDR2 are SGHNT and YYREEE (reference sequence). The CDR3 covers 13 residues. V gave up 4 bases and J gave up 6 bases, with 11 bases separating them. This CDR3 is CASSAADSNEQFF. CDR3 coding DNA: TGTGCCAGCAGCGCGGCGGATTCCAATGAGCAGTTCTTC.

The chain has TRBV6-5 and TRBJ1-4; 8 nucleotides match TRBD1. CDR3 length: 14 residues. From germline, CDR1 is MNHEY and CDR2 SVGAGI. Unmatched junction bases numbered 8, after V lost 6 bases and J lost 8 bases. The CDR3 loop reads CASSWGQEHEKLFF. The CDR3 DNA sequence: TGTGCCAGCAGCTGGGGACAGGAGCACGAAAAACTGTTTTTT.

In DNA form, the CDR3 reads TGTGCCACCACGGGACAGGGGGCCTACGAGCAGTACTTC. The encoded protein is CATTGQGAYEQYF. V usage is TRBV19 and J usage is TRBJ2-7; TRBD1 aligns across 11 bases. The ends lost 10 bases at V and 2 bases at J; junction bases unmatched: 4. The CDR3 totals 13 residues. Looked up from germline, CDR1 is LNHDA and CDR2 is SQIVND (reference sequence).

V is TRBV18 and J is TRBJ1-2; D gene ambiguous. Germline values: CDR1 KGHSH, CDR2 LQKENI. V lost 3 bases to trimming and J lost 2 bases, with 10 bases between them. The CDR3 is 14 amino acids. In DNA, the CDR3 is TGTGCCAGCTCACCGAAACTCGAGAACTATGGCTACACCTTC. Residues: CASSPKLENYGYTF.

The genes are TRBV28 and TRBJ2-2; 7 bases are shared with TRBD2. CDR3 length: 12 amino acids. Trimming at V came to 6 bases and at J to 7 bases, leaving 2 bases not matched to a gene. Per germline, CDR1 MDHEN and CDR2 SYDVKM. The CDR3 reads CASRTSFGELFF. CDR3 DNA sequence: TGTGCCAGCAGGACTAGCTTCGGGGAGCTGTTTTTT.

The CDR3 DNA reads TGTGCCAGCAGCTCACGCCGGGACAGGGGGTTTTCGGGACCTAATGAGCAGTTCTTC. Amino acid sequence: CASSSRRDRGFSGPNEQFF. The rearrangement joins TRBV13 to TRBJ2-1; TRBD1 aligns across 11 bases. Germline CDR1 reads PRHDT; CDR2 reads FYEKMQ (reference sequence). CDR3 length: 19 amino acids. The V and J ends lost 4 bases and 7 bases, in that order; junction bases with no gene match: 18.